The 25 T cell receptor beta chains given below trace back to one sample, sequenced in a study of blood T cell repertoires in COVID-19. Generated by immunoSEQ multiplex PCR, the TCRdb table keeps only in-frame clones and is missing some. The profile covers approximately 150,000 clones, with 70% to 85% appearing a single time and 10% to 13% taken by the ten largest. Material: peripheral blood. The receptors originated from a man aged 60 to 69 with active or convalescent COVID-19.

This sequence joins TRBV6-2 or TRBV6-3 and TRBJ1-1; no firm D call. Germline V gene sequence: CDR1 MNHEY, CDR2 SVGEGT. The ends were cut back, 4 bases at V and 4 bases at J, with 13 bases in the middle. The length of the CDR3 is 14 residues. This CDR3 is CASSFPPTGTEAFF. The CDR3 nucleotides are TGTGCCAGCAGTTTTCCCCCGACTGGCACTGAAGCTTTCTTT.

The chain employs TRBV30 and TRBJ2-3; D might be TRBD2 (5 bases). The CDR3 covers 14 residues. Trimming pared 4 bases from V and 2 bases from J, leaving 13 bases between. Per germline, CDR1 GTSNPN and CDR2 SVGIG (reference sequence). This chain's CDR3 is CAWKPPAATDTQYF. CDR3 DNA sequence: TGTGCCTGGAAACCGCCAGCGGCCACAGATACGCAGTATTTT.

V is TRBV4-3 and J is TRBJ1-5; 9 bases agree with TRBD1. The V gene's germline CDR1 is LGHNA and CDR2 YSLEER. V shed 1 base and J 3 bases; nucleotides not matched to a gene: 7. The CDR3 contains 17 residues. The CDR3 protein is CASSQGRGTGLNQPQHF. The CDR3 nucleotides are TGCGCCAGCAGCCAAGGGCGGGGGACAGGGCTCAATCAGCCCCAGCATTTT.

The V call is TRBV19, the J call TRBJ1-6, with TRBD1 as a possible D gene (6 bases). V was trimmed by 2 bases and J by 8 bases, leaving 13 bases between them. CDR3 size: 15 residues. Germline V gives CDR1 LNHDA, CDR2 SQIVND (reference sequence). Here the CDR3 reads CASSITGNRDSPLHF. The CDR3 nucleotides read TGTGCCAGTAGTATAACAGGGAATCGGGATTCACCCCTCCACTTT.

The chain has TRBV5-1 and TRBJ1-3, with 8 bases aligning to TRBD1. The germline V gene has CDR1 SGHRS and CDR2 YFSETQ. This CDR3 region has 15 residues. V shed 0 bases, J shed 4 bases, and the junction held 3 bases outside the gene matches. CDR3 residues: CASSLDQGAGNTIYF. CDR3 DNA: TGCGCCAGCAGCTTGGACCAGGGGGCAGGAAACACCATATATTTT.

The chain recombines TRBV6-2 or TRBV6-3 with TRBJ1-1; 8 bases are shared with TRBD1. Germline V CDR1 and CDR2: MNHEY, SVGEGT. V shed 5 bases, J shed 6 bases, and the junction held 2 bases outside the gene matches. This CDR3 contains 12 residues. The chain's CDR3 is CASSTGGPEAFF. The CDR3 region has the DNA TGTGCCAGCAGTACAGGGGGACCTGAAGCTTTCTTT.

This rearrangement joins TRBV20-1 to TRBJ2-5; D remains ambiguous. Germline CDR1 reads DFQATT; CDR2 reads SNEGSKA (reference sequence). This CDR3 is 12 amino acids long. V was pared by 3 bases and J by 6 bases, with 11 bases between. In DNA, the CDR3 is TGCAGTGCTAGTGCCAGTTTTCAGACCCAGTACTTC. Translation gives CSASASFQTQYF.

The chain links TRBV19 to TRBJ1-2; no clear D. Germline lookup yields CDR1 LNHDA and CDR2 SQIVND (reference sequence). The CDR3 covers 15 residues. Between the trimmed V and J ends, which lost 5 bases and 4 bases, there was a span of 17 bases. This chain's CDR3 is CASSVPRRGSYGYTF. The CDR3 DNA follows: TGTGCCAGTAGTGTACCCAGAAGAGGCAGCTATGGCTACACCTTC.

The CDR3 loop is CASSMIREEHYGYTF. CDR3 nucleotide sequence: TGTGCCAGTAGTATGATCCGGGAAGAACACTATGGCTACACCTTC. V and J are TRBV19 and TRBJ1-2; no clear D gene. Between the trimmed V and J ends, which lost 3 bases and 3 bases, there was a span of 14 bases. The CDR3 length is 15 residues. Germline loops: CDR1 LNHDA, CDR2 SQIVND (reference sequence).

V and J are TRBV30 and TRBJ1-2, with D uncertain. The V end lost 0 bases, the J end lost 0 bases, and 8 bases lay between the germline ends. Germline values: CDR1 GTSNPN, CDR2 SVGIG (reference sequence). The CDR3 runs to 14 residues. The CDR3, as DNA: TGTGCCTGGAGTGTACAGAGCCCTAACTATGGCTACACCTTC. It encodes CAWSVQSPNYGYTF.

The CDR3 loop reads CAAGGRTEAFF. The CDR3 coding sequence is TGTGCCGCGGGGGGGAGAACTGAAGCTTTCTTT. The V gene is TRBV24-1, the J gene TRBJ1-1; D perhaps matches TRBD1 (5 bases). Per germline, CDR1 KGHDR and CDR2 SFDVKD. V was clipped by 12 bases and J by 5 bases, with 12 bases between them. This CDR3 spans 11 amino acids.

The rearrangement uses TRBV18 and TRBJ2-1; 8 bases align to TRBD2. The CDR3 runs 17 residues. With V trimmed by 1 base and J by 4 bases, 9 bases remained unmatched. The germline V gene encodes CDR1 KGHSH and CDR2 LQKENI. The DNA of the CDR3 is TGTGCCAGCTCACCACGGGGGAGCGGGAGTATATACAATGAGCAGTTCTTC. Protein: CASSPRGSGSIYNEQFF.

V gene TRBV14 combines with J gene TRBJ1-3, with D unclear. The V end lost 4 bases, the J end lost 3 bases, and 19 bases lay between the germline ends. This CDR3 spans 17 amino acids. The germline gives CDR1 SGHDN, CDR2 FVKESK. The CDR3 sequence: CASSRLAEAYYGNTIYF. CDR3 nucleotides: TGTGCCAGCAGCCGGTTGGCCGAAGCGTACTATGGAAACACCATATATTTT.

The genes are TRBV6-1 and TRBJ2-5, with TRBD2 as a possible D gene (7 bases). Germline V CDR1 and CDR2: MNHNS, SASEGT. This CDR3 region has 16 residues. V gave up 0 bases and J gave up 7 bases, with 18 bases separating them. CDR3 nucleotide sequence: TGTGCCAGCAGTGAAGCGCCTCTCGGGGGGCCGGGGACCCAGTACTTC. As protein: CASSEAPLGGPGTQYF.

V and J are TRBV7-2 and TRBJ1-2, with a possible D match to TRBD1 (5 bases). CDR1 is SGHTA and CDR2 is FQGNSA in the germline V gene. CDR3 length: 16 amino acids. Trimming took off 0 bases at V and 0 bases at J, with 11 bases between the two ends. CDR3 loop: CASSLAPTVSNYGYTF. CDR3 DNA: TGTGCCAGCAGCTTAGCCCCGACAGTCTCTAACTATGGCTACACCTTC. The entire variable domain, with the rest obtained from reference TRBV7-2 and TRBJ1-2, is as follows: GAGVSQSPSNKVTEKGKDVELRCDPISGHTALYWYRQSLGQGLEFLIYFQGNSAPDKSGLPSDRFSAERTGGSVSTLTIQRTQQEDSAVYLCASSLAPTVSNYGYTFGSGTRLTVV.

The chain combines TRBV12-3 or TRBV12-4 with TRBJ2-2; D is unresolved. The CDR3 loop spans 13 amino acids. Trimming stripped 4 bases from V and 4 bases from J, with 7 bases between. CDR3 protein: CASSSRLTGELFF. The DNA of the CDR3 is TGTGCCAGCAGTTCACGACTCACCGGGGAGCTGTTTTTT.

The V gene is TRBV2, the J gene TRBJ1-2; maybe TRBD1 (6 bases). CDR3 length: 15 residues. Trimming removed 8 bases from V and 3 bases from J, with 19 bases in between. Germline V lookup: CDR1 SNHLY, CDR2 FYNNEI. CDR3 residues: CASLKGVSYDYGYTF. The CDR3 coding sequence is TGTGCCAGCTTAAAGGGGGTGTCTTATGACTATGGCTACACCTTC. Full variable domain (outside the CDR3, taken from reference TRBV2 and TRBJ1-2): EPEVTQTPSHQVTQMGQEVILRCVPISNHLYFYWYRQILGQKVEFLVSFYNNEISEKSEIFDDQFSVERPDGSNFTLKIRSTKLEDSAMYFCASLKGVSYDYGYTFGSGTRLTVV.

The rearrangement joins TRBV5-4 to TRBJ1-1, with 7 bases that match TRBD1. CDR3 length: 17 amino acids. With 0 bases clipped from V and 0 bases from J, the junction kept 8 bases outside the gene matches. Per germline, CDR1 SGHNT and CDR2 YYREEE (reference sequence). The CDR3 loop reads CASSLGQGGTMNTEAFF. Here the CDR3 DNA reads TGTGCCAGCAGCTTGGGACAGGGCGGTACGATGAACACTGAAGCTTTCTTT.

This clone was observed a few times. The chain employs TRBV7-2 and TRBJ1-1; tentatively, D is TRBD1 (5 bases). CDR1 and CDR2 (germline): SGHTA, FQGNSA. Trimming left V 5 bases short and J 0 bases short, with 10 bases between. This CDR3 comprises 14 residues. Here the CDR3 DNA reads TGTGCCAGCAGCCAACCAGGGTTGAACACTGAAGCTTTCTTT. The encoded protein is CASSQPGLNTEAFF.

The chain has TRBV11-2 and TRBJ1-1; D is undetermined. Trimming took 2 bases from V and 5 from J, leaving 6 bases between them. The CDR3 runs to 12 residues. Germline CDR1 reads SGHAT; CDR2 reads FQNNGV. DNA for the CDR3: TGTGCCAGCAGCTTACAGGTAACTGAAGCTTTCTTT. Protein sequence: CASSLQVTEAFF.

This sequence joins TRBV18 and TRBJ2-7; D is perhaps TRBD2 (6 bases). The CDR3 consists of 14 residues. V lost 1 base and J 2 bases, leaving 9 bases between the germline ends. Germline CDR1 and CDR2: KGHSH and LQKENI. The CDR3 protein is CASSPQKRAYEQYV. CDR3 nucleotide sequence: TGTGCCAGCTCACCACAGAAGCGGGCCTACGAGCAGTACGTC.

The V gene is TRBV7-2, the J gene TRBJ2-2, with 8 nucleotides matching TRBD1. Losses at the gene ends were 4 bases for V and 6 bases for J; bases not matched to a gene: 7. The CDR3 loop spans 15 amino acids. Germline assignment: CDR1 SGHTA and CDR2 FQGNSA. DNA of the CDR3: TGTGCCAGCAGCTCTAGACAGGGGTTGGCCGGGGAGCTGTTTTTT. Translated, it gives CASSSRQGLAGELFF.

This clone was seen only once. The CDR3 sequence: CASSYSSGLGGLVAFF. Here the CDR3 DNA reads TGTGCCAGCAGTTACTCGTCCGGGTTAGGCGGGTTGGTAGCTTTCTTT. The J gene is TRBJ1-1, the V gene TRBV6-5; no clear D. Trimming took 0 bases from V and 10 from J, leaving 21 bases between them. This CDR3 comprises 16 residues. Per the germline V gene, CDR1 is MNHEY and CDR2 is SVGAGI.

This clone was observed a single time. This chain connects TRBV4-3 to TRBJ1-2; 7 positions match TRBD1. The CDR3 contains 16 residues. Trimming at V came to 0 bases and at J to 4 bases, leaving 8 bases not matched to a gene. Germline loops: CDR1 LGHNA, CDR2 YSLEER. DNA of the CDR3: TGCGCCAGCAGCCAAGATTTCGACAGGGAGCGCTATGGCTACACCTTC. The encoded protein is CASSQDFDRERYGYTF.

This clone was seen once. The V gene is TRBV7-2, the J gene TRBJ2-7; 8 bases fit TRBD1. This CDR3 is built from 13 residues. The V and J ends lost 3 bases and 5 bases, in that order; junction bases with no gene match: 3. The V gene's germline CDR1 is SGHTA and CDR2 FQGNSA. The DNA for the CDR3 is TGTGCCAGCAGCTTTAACAGGGGGGACGAGCAGTACTTC. It specifies CASSFNRGDEQYF.